This entry concerns a single T cell receptor beta chain. Its antigen remains unidentified. This sample was taken from a study of post-analysis software for immune sequencing data. Study outcomes and limitations: Normalized Chao1 diversity in multiple sclerosis patients fell significantly below that of controls. Higher frequency in patients than in controls was seen for about five TRBV segments, with TRBV5-6, TRBV5-1 and TRBV20-1 among them.

TCR beta cDNA libraries included unique molecular identifiers. T cells numbering 1 to 10 million yielded some 480,000 cDNA molecules. One entry per CDR3 protein results from TCRdb running MiXCR on the PCR reads. The profile covers 350,000 to 500,000 distinct CDR3 sequences, with about 39% appearing a single time and 6.5% to 8% taken by the ten largest. Germline values: CDR1 MGHRA, CDR2 YSYEKL. This CDR3 is 16 amino acids long. Trimming stripped 0 bases from V and 6 bases from J, with 17 bases between. The chain links TRBV4-1 to TRBJ1-2; the D gene is possibly TRBD1 (5 bases). The sequenced material came from blood. This clonotype was sampled from a girl aged 2 to 9 with multiple sclerosis. CDR3 sequence: CASSQDMGRGRDGYTF. CDR3 nucleotide sequence: TGCGCCAGCAGCCAAGATATGGGGCGCGGAAGGGATGGCTACACCTTC.